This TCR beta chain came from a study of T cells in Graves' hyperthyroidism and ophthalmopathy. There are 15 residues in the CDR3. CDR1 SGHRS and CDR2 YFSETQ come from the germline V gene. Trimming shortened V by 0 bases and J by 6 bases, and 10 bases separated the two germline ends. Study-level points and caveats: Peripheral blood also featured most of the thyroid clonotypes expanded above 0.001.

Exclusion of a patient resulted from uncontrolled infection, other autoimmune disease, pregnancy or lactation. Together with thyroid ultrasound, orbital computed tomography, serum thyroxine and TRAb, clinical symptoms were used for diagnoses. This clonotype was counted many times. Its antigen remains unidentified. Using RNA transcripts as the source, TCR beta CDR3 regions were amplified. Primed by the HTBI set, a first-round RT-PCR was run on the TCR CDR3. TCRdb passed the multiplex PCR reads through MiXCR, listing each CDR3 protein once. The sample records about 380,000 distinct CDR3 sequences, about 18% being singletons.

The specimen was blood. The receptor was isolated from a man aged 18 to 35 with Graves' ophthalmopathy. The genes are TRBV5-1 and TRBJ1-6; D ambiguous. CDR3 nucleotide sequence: TGCGCCAGCAGCTTGGGATCAAGTCTTAATTCACCCCTCCACTTT. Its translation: CASSLGSSLNSPLHF.